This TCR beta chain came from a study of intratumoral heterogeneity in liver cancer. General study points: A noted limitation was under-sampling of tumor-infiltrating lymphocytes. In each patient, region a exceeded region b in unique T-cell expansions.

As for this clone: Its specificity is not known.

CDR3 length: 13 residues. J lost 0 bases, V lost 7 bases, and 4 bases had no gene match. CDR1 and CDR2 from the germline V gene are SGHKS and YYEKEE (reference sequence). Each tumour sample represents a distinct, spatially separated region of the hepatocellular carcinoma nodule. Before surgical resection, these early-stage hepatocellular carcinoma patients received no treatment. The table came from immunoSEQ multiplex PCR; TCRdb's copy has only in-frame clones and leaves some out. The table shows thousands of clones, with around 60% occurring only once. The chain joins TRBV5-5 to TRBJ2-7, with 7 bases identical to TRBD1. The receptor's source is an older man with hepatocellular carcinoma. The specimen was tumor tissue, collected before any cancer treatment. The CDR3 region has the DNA TGTGCCAGCGCAAGACAGGGCTCCTACGAGCAGTACGTC. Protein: CASARQGSYEQYV.